The following is a TCR beta chain sequence with its context. Its antigen is as yet unknown. This sample was included in a study of CD8 T cells in Susac syndrome. TCR beta sequencing covered blood CD8+ and CD4+ T cells. A quantity of roughly 0.5 to 1 ug RNA underwent reverse transcription using random hexamers. Coverage of TCR beta CDR3 amplification by immunoSEQ multiplex PCR extended to 54 Vbeta and 13 Jbeta. Using its own MiXCR run on the immunoSEQ multiplex PCR reads, TCRdb lists one record per CDR3 protein. This table holds 200,000 or so distinct CDR3 sequences, 90% to 95% found once. The germline V gene has CDR1 MNHEY and CDR2 SVGAGI. With 6 bases removed from V and 4 bases from J, the gap between germline ends came to 12 bases. The CDR3 loop spans 13 amino acids. Findings of the study overall: The study recognized that its TCR sequencing and HLA analysis covered a relatively small number of individuals.

The sample consisted of CD4+ T cells from PBMCs. The receptor comes from a human donor with multiple sclerosis. V and J are TRBV6-5 and TRBJ1-2, with TRBD1 as a possible D gene (5 bases). The chain's CDR3 is CASRRTYFYGYTF. The CDR3 nucleotides read TGTGCCAGCAGGCGGACATACTTCTATGGCTACACCTTC.